This T cell receptor (beta chain) was sequenced for a study of post-analysis software for immune sequencing data. Study as a whole: Multiple sclerosis in the patients followed relapsing-remitting, secondary progressive and progressive-relapsing courses. Study-level results: Those with multiple sclerosis, the patient group, showed significantly lower normalized Chao1 diversity than controls. Controls showed lower frequencies than patients for several TRBV segments, and TRBV5-6, TRBV5-1 and TRBV20-1 were among these. Samples prepared in the same batch strongly co-clustered by F measure.

cDNA libraries of TCR beta carried unique molecular identifiers. Input populations of about 0.85 to 11 million T cells gave rise to approximately 500,000 cDNA molecules. TCRdb called the PCR reads again in MiXCR, with one record for every CDR3 protein. The sample has some 500,000 distinct CDR3 sequences, under 55% seen once; the top ten hold around 10%. This clonotype occurred a few times. As yet, its antigen is unknown. Germline CDR1 reads SGHRS; CDR2 reads YFSETQ. V was pared by 0 bases and J by 2 bases, with 7 bases between. The CDR3 sequence is 14 residues long. Sequencing was performed on blood. This sequence joins TRBV5-1 and TRBJ2-3, with D uncertain. The receptor's source is a girl aged 10 to 17 with multiple sclerosis. The CDR3 region has the DNA TGCGCCAGCAGCTTGGAACTATCCACAGATACGCAGTATTTT. This translates into CASSLELSTDTQYF.